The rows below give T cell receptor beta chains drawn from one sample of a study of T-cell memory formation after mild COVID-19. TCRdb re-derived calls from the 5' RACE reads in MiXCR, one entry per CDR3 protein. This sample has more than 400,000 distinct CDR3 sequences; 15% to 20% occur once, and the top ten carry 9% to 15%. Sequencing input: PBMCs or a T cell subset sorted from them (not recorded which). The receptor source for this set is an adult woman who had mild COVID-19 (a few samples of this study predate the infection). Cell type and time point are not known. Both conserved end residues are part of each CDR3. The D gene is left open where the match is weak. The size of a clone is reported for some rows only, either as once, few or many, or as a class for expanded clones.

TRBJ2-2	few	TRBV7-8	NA	CASSLSSVTGELFF	TGTGCCAGCAGCTTGTCTAGCGTCACCGGGGAGCTGTTTTTT
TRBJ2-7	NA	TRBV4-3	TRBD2	CASSQDLYGSGYSYEQYF	TGCGCCAGCAGCCAAGATCTCTATGGTAGCGGGTACTCCTACGAGCAGTACTTC
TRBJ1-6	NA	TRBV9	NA	CASSVSRGYNSPLHF	TGTGCCAGCAGCGTCTCCAGGGGTTATAATTCACCCCTCCACTTT
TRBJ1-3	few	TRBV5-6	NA	CASSPQTVGSGNTIYF	TGTGCCAGCAGCCCGCAGACAGTAGGCTCTGGAAACACCATATATTTT
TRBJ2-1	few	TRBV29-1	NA	CSVGQSSYNEQFF	TGCAGCGTTGGGCAAAGCTCCTACAATGAGCAGTTCTTC
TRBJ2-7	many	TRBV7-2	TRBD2	CASSLALGSGGRSYEQYF	TGTGCCAGCAGCTTAGCGCTGGGTAGCGGGGGCCGTTCCTACGAGCAGTACTTC
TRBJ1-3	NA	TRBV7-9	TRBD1	CASSLPGQSTRNTIYF	TGTGCCAGCAGCCTCCCGGGACAGTCCACGAGGAACACCATATATTTT
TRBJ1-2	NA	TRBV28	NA	CASSPGNPLNYGYTF	TGTGCCAGCAGTCCTGGTAACCCCCTGAACTATGGCTACACCTTC
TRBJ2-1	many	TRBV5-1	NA	CASSWAVTYPPMRSYNEQFF	TGCGCCAGCAGCTGGGCGGTCACCTACCCCCCAATGCGCTCCTACAATGAGCAGTTCTTC
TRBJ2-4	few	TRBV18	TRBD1	CASSPRDRGNIQYF	TGTGCCAGCTCACCACGGGACAGAGGAAACATTCAGTACTTC
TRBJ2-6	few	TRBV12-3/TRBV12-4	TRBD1	CASSSTGFGANVLTF	TGTGCCAGCAGTTCGACAGGGTTTGGGGCCAACGTCCTGACTTTC
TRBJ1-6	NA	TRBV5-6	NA	CASSLVRPGSSYNSPLHF	TGTGCCAGCAGCCTAGTGAGGCCGGGGAGCTCCTATAATTCACCCCTCCACTTT